One and the same sample provided the 14 T cell receptor beta chains below, sequenced in a study of T cell responses to AZD1222 COVID-19 vaccine. Sequencing used immunoSEQ multiplex PCR; TCRdb keeps in-frame clones, though not all of them. The sample holds roughly 55,000 clones; approximately 88% are singletons and the top ten take 2%. The source material was peripheral blood, sampled on day 0 of AZD1222 vaccination. Receptor source: an adult in good health.

DNA for the CDR3: TGTGCCAGCAGCTTACAAGGGGGCATCAGTGAAAAACTGTTTTTT. Its protein is CASSLQGGISEKLFF. The chain carries TRBV7-2 and TRBJ1-4, with 7 positions matching TRBD1. CDR1 and CDR2 from the germline V gene are SGHTA and FQGNSA. CDR3 length: 15 residues. Trimming cost V 2 bases and J 7 bases; bases outside gene matches: 7. The full variable domain, completed using reference TRBV7-2 and TRBJ1-4, is GAGVSQSPSNKVTEKGKDVELRCDPISGHTALYWYRQSLGQGLEFLIYFQGNSAPDKSGLPSDRFSAERTGGSVSTLTIQRTQQEDSAVYLCASSLQGGISEKLFFGSGTQLSVL.

Here the CDR3 reads CASRTSRTGASSYNEQFF. The DNA for the CDR3 is TGTGCCAGCAGGACGTCCCGGACAGGGGCGAGCTCCTACAATGAGCAGTTCTTC. V and J are TRBV2 and TRBJ2-1, with 9 bases lining up with TRBD1. The CDR3 loop spans 18 amino acids. Germline values: CDR1 SNHLY, CDR2 FYNNEI. Unmatched junction bases numbered 12, after V lost 6 bases and J lost 0 bases.

This chain uses TRBV19 with TRBJ1-1; TRBD1 is a possible D gene (5 bases). V was clipped by 10 bases and J by 0 bases, with 18 bases between them. In germline, CDR1 is LNHDA, CDR2 SQIVND (reference sequence). This CDR3 is built from 15 residues. Written as DNA, the CDR3 is TGTGCCACCACAATCCCAGGGACCATGAACACTGAAGCTTTCTTT. Translating it yields CATTIPGTMNTEAFF.

J is TRBJ2-1 and V is TRBV15; D may correspond to TRBD1 or TRBD2 (6 bases each). The CDR3 extends over 16 amino acids. CDR1 and CDR2 (germline): LNHNV, YYDKDF (reference sequence). V gave up 5 bases and J gave up 9 bases, with 23 bases separating them. CDR3 sequence: CATSPTRGVKRSEQFF. Written as DNA, the CDR3 is TGTGCCACCAGCCCGACTAGGGGGGTCAAACGAAGTGAGCAGTTCTTC. Complete variable domain (other parts from reference TRBV15 and TRBJ2-1): DAMVIQNPRYQVTQFGKPVTLSCSQTLNHNVMYWYQQKSSQAPKLLFHYYDKDFNNEADTPDNFQSRRPNTSFCFLDIRSPGLGDTAMYLCATSPTRGVKRSEQFFGPGTRLTVL.

V and J are TRBV27 and TRBJ2-3; D unclear. V lost 3 bases and J lost 0, with 10 bases in between. The CDR3 totals 15 residues. The germline V gene encodes CDR1 MNHEY and CDR2 SMNVEV (reference sequence). CDR3 amino acids: CASSFTPASTDTQYF. Written as DNA, the CDR3 is TGTGCCAGCAGTTTTACCCCCGCTAGCACAGATACGCAGTATTTT.

The V call is TRBV5-1, the J call TRBJ2-1, with 11 bases fitting TRBD2. Trimming cost V 3 bases and J 9 bases; bases outside gene matches: 14. CDR1 is SGHRS, CDR2 YFSETQ, per germline. CDR3 length: 17 amino acids. The CDR3 loop reads CASSSILTSGTTGEQFF. The CDR3 DNA sequence: TGCGCCAGCAGCTCAATTCTGACTAGCGGGACTACCGGTGAGCAGTTCTTC.

The chain links TRBV7-9 to TRBJ1-4; perhaps TRBD1 as D (6 bases). The CDR3 covers 16 residues. The germline V gene has CDR1 SEHNR and CDR2 FQNEAQ (reference sequence). V was shortened by 2 bases and J by 4 bases, with 14 bases between the two germline ends. In nucleotides, the CDR3 is TGTGCCAGCAGCTTACCTCGGGGGGCTTATAATGAAAAACTGTTTTTT. Translation: CASSLPRGAYNEKLFF.

This clone was detected once. The CDR3 coding sequence is TGTGCCAGCAGCTTCAGAGCCCCCCGGGACAGGCCTTCCGAAGCTTTCTTT. Translated, it gives CASSFRAPRDRPSEAFF. V gene TRBV5-6 combines with J gene TRBJ1-1, with 8 bases matching TRBD1. Germline V CDR1 and CDR2: SGHDT, YYEEEE. Unmatched junction bases numbered 17, after V lost 2 bases and J lost 8 bases. The CDR3 runs to 17 residues. The full variable domain, completed using reference TRBV5-6 and TRBJ1-1, is DAGVTQSPTHLIKTRGQQVTLRCSPKSGHDTVSWYQQALGQGPQFIFQYYEEEERQRGNFPDRFSGHQFPNYSSELNVNALLLGDSALYLCASSFRAPRDRPSEAFFGQGTRLTVV.

The chain uses TRBV3-1 (or the pseudogene TRBV3-2) and TRBJ1-3; D is unclear. The germline gives CDR1 LGHDT, CDR2 YNNKEL (reference sequence). The CDR3 is 14 amino acids. The germline V and J ends were trimmed by 1 base and 4 bases, with 8 bases remaining between them. CDR3 DNA sequence: TGTGCCAGCAGCCAAGGCGGTCAGGGAAACACCATATATTTT. Residues: CASSQGGQGNTIYF.

The rearrangement links TRBV18 to TRBJ2-1; 9 nucleotides line up with TRBD2. CDR1 and CDR2 (germline): KGHSH, LQKENI. J lost 6 bases, V lost 6 bases, and 9 bases had no gene match. CDR3 length equals 15 residues. The CDR3 reads CASSRGTSRSNEQFF. For the CDR3, the DNA is TGTGCCAGCTCCCGCGGGACTAGCCGGTCCAATGAGCAGTTCTTC.

J is TRBJ2-1 and V is TRBV27; 7 nucleotides agree with TRBD1. The CDR3 sequence is 15 residues long. Germline V lookup: CDR1 MNHEY, CDR2 SMNVEV (reference sequence). Trimming cost V 2 bases and J 4 bases; bases outside gene matches: 5. The CDR3 region is CASSLRGRGYNEQFF. Written as DNA, the CDR3 is TGTGCCAGCAGTTTAAGGGGGCGAGGGTACAATGAGCAGTTCTTC.

The rearrangement joins TRBV5-1 to TRBJ2-7; D unresolved. V was trimmed by 7 bases and J by 0 bases, leaving 17 bases between them. From germline, CDR1 is SGHRS and CDR2 YFSETQ. This CDR3 has 15 amino acids. The CDR3 DNA is TGCGCCAGCGCGACCCTTGCGGCTACCTCCTACGAGCAGTACTTC. The encoded protein is CASATLAATSYEQYF.

This chain links TRBV3-1 (or the pseudogene TRBV3-2) with TRBJ2-5; maybe TRBD2 (6 bases). The CDR3 consists of 17 residues. Germline V gives CDR1 LGHDT, CDR2 YNNKEL (reference sequence). With 2 bases removed from V and 5 bases from J, the gap between germline ends came to 21 bases. The CDR3 here is CASSQNPVGGFLETQYF. CDR3 DNA: TGTGCCAGCAGCCAAAACCCAGTGGGGGGATTCCTGGAGACCCAGTACTTC.

The rearrangement joins TRBV7-9 to TRBJ2-1; D unclear. Trimming stripped 5 bases from V and 0 bases from J, with 14 bases between. Per the germline V gene, CDR1 is SEHNR and CDR2 is FQNEAQ (reference sequence). CDR3 length equals 16 residues. CDR3: CASSGTVFNSYNEQFF. The CDR3 DNA reads as TGTGCCAGCAGCGGAACGGTTTTTAACTCCTACAATGAGCAGTTCTTC. Filled out from reference TRBV7-9 and TRBJ2-1, the complete variable domain reads DTGVSQNPRHKITKRGQNVTFRCDPISEHNRLYWYRQTLGQGPEFLTYFQNEAQLEKSRLLSDRFSAERPKGSFSTLEIQRTEQGDSAMYLCASSGTVFNSYNEQFFGPGTRLTVL.